The clone carrying this T cell receptor beta chain occurred many times. Its target is not known. Researchers prepared the TCRbeta library using unique molecular identifiers, the study reports. MiXCR was run by TCRdb on the PCR reads, yielding one entry per CDR3 protein. The sample holds fewer than 700,000 distinct CDR3 sequences, 13% seen once. These data originate in a study of T-cell reconstitution after alpha-beta-depleted transplantation in children. Study outcomes and limitations: Reports say that about two months after transplant, the alpha-beta T cells came out of several hundred graft clones that had expanded. Newly produced T cells mostly provided counts and TCRbeta diversity after one year, as hyperexpanded clones declined. High day-60 TCRbeta diversity in some patients came from surviving recipient T cells and thymic progenitors.

Trimming left V 3 bases short and J 1 base short, with 12 bases between. Germline values: CDR1 DFQATT, CDR2 SNEGSKA (reference sequence). The CDR3 sequence is 15 residues long. The V gene is TRBV20-1, the J gene TRBJ2-2; D unresolved. The TCR originated in a male patient aged 10-17 years who had a stem cell transplant for acute myeloid leukemia, so the T cells may come from the graft donor. Sample: PBMCs, mostly from graft donor cells, taken 360 days after TCRalphabeta/CD19-depleted stem cell transplant. Written as DNA, the CDR3 is TGCAGTGCTAGTCTTCCCGGTTTGAACACCGGGGAGCTGTTTTTT. Translation gives CSASLPGLNTGELFF.